This TCR beta chain derives from a study of vaccination and CD4 T cells after COVID-19. Study-level background: The makeup of the convalescents was six males and four females, two of them Hispanic. Everyone enrolled got two doses of BNT162b2 or mRNA-1273 vaccine.

Sequencing of cultured CD4+ T cell DNA used the Oncomine TCR Beta short-read assay. One entry per CDR3 protein, called by TCRdb with MiXCR from the PCR reads. The sample holds tens of thousands of distinct CDR3 sequences, 62% seen once. The treatment here: approximately nine-day PBMC culture with coronavirus spike peptide pools or control peptides (ViraFEST assay). With 5 bases clipped from V and 7 bases from J, the junction kept 13 bases outside the gene matches. The germline gives CDR1 SGHVS, CDR2 FQNEAQ. The CDR3 contains 15 residues. As regards this clonotype: Antigen: not known.

The chain carries TRBV7-8 and TRBJ1-2; 7 bases map to TRBD1. Sequenced material: CD4+ T cells from blood, cultured in vitro, taken before SARS-CoV-2 vaccination. This TCR came from a human donor who received a COVID-19 vaccine. CDR3 sequence (DNA): TGTGCCAGCAGCCCCCGACAGGGCGGATCCTCTGGCTACACCTTC. It is translated as CASSPRQGGSSGYTF.